Detailed here is one T cell receptor beta chain. Its antigen is not yet known. Nothing much larger sits one base from this clone, and base qualities are not available. This entry is derived from a study of OX40 agonist ivuxolimab in advanced cancers. With respect to the entire study: Ivuxolimab was an agonistic, fully human IgG2 monoclonal antibody directed against OX40 (CD134), a costimulatory receptor. Intravenous ivuxolimab was administered to patients every 2 weeks at six dose levels: 0.01, 0.1, 0.3, 1.5, 3 and 10 mg/kg. Of the 50 to 55 dose-escalation patients, hepatocellular carcinoma was present in about 20, melanoma in some 15, renal cell carcinoma in 9 and head and neck cancer in 9. In the dose-escalation cohort, approximately 82% of patients were male, and the mean age was around 65 years with a range of roughly 23 to 79. Prior anti-PD-1, anti-PD-L1 or anti-CTLA-4 therapy was permitted, and approximately 40% of dose-escalation patients had received checkpoint inhibitors. Three dose-escalation patients achieved partial responses, one with hepatocellular carcinoma and two with cutaneous melanoma. Peripheral TCRbeta sequencing was intended to test whether TCR sequence diversity was altered and clonal T-cell expansion was caused by ivuxolimab. The paper reports the monotherapy dose-escalation portion (N = 52 patients) of the phase I ivuxolimab trial.

Trimming leaves V shorter by 8 bases and J shorter by 5 bases, with the junction holding 9 bases beyond the gene matches. In the germline V gene, CDR1 corresponds to MNHNS and CDR2 to SASEGT. From cysteine to phenylalanine, the CDR3 is 15 amino acids long. CDR3 DNA only is kept here, 45 bases in frame from base 1. What the authors observed across the whole study: In partial responders in the 0.1-3.0 mg/kg groups, normalized peripheral clonal expansion was found to be among the lowest, especially among CD8+ T cells. At doses of 0.1 to 3.0 mg/kg, clonal expansion of both CD4+ and CD8+ blood T cells was observed from baseline to week 6. Low levels of normalized T-cell clonal expansion were also shown by some nonresponding patients. Which antigens the clonally expanded peripheral T cells were specific for was not determined. On average, CD8+ T cells showed more expanded clones than CD4+ T cells after ivuxolimab.

For sequencing of the TCRbeta CDR3 region, genomic DNA was extracted from the sorted cells. The immunoSEQ Assay was used for sequencing of TCRbeta CDR3 regions. TCRdb holds this immuneACCESS table with in-frame rearrangements only. Some clones are missing; in checked studies, unresolved V genes explain under half, and the rest has no known cause. The sample has some 100,000 clones on record, about 90% of them singletons. Jointly, the top ten make up around 0.85% of the sample. The trial excluded patients who had a history of autoimmune disease or who were on systemic immunosuppression. Peripheral blood for TCR sequencing was collected from all dose cohorts at baseline, on cycle 4 day 1, and on cycle 7 day 1. Samples came from an open-label, multicenter, first-in-human phase I dose-escalation trial of ivuxolimab. Adults with locally advanced or metastatic melanoma, renal cell, hepatocellular, or head and neck squamous cell carcinoma were enrolled in the trial. Before TCR sequencing, CD4+ and CD8+ T cells were separately sorted from peripheral blood.

This material consisted of CD4+ or CD8+ T cells sorted from blood, taken in a trial of the OX40 agonist ivuxolimab. This receptor was obtained from an adult with an advanced solid tumor such as melanoma, head and neck, liver or kidney cancer. The chain employs TRBV6-1 and TRBJ2-5; 12 of the junction bases match TRBD2. In nucleotide form, the sequence is TGTGCCAGCGGGGCCTCTAGCGGGGGGGACGAGACCCAGTACTTC. It translates as CASGASSGGDETQYF.